This entry lists 20 T cell receptor beta chains sequenced from one sample in a study of blood T cell repertoires in COVID-19. TCRdb's table, derived via immunoSEQ multiplex PCR, lists solely in-frame clones and lacks some. The sample yields 200,000 to 250,000 clones, 84% seen once. Sequencing used PBMCs or T cells enriched from blood (not recorded which). Receptors originate from a woman between 40 and 55 years old who had recovered from COVID-19.

The CDR3 bases are TGTGCCAGCAGTTACCGGGACAGTCTTCATGAAGCTTTCTTT. It encodes CASSYRDSLHEAFF. V is TRBV6-5 and J is TRBJ1-1; 7 nucleotides match TRBD1. CDR3 size: 14 residues. V lost 2 bases to trimming and J lost 7 bases; unmatched junction nucleotides: 7. From germline, CDR1 is MNHEY and CDR2 SVGAGI.

As for this clone: The sample carries other DNA sequences with the same CDR3. The chain couples TRBV27 to TRBJ2-3, with 11 positions matching TRBD2. CDR1 and CDR2 from the germline V gene are MNHEY and SMNVEV (reference sequence). The CDR3 covers 15 residues. The J segment lost 3 bases and the V segment lost 6 bases, leaving 5 bases of the junction unmatched. The CDR3 spells CASSPLAGGTDTQYF. For the CDR3, the DNA is TGTGCCAGCAGCCCTCTAGCGGGAGGTACAGATACGCAGTATTTT.

The genes are TRBV24-1 and TRBJ2-1, with 9 bases that match TRBD2. This CDR3 contains 17 residues. The V gene's germline CDR1 is KGHDR and CDR2 SFDVKD. Germline trimming cut 3 bases from V and 1 base from J; bases unmatched to any gene: 6. CDR3 loop: CATSDALAGPSYNEQFF. The CDR3 nucleotides are TGTGCCACCAGTGATGCTCTAGCGGGACCGTCCTACAATGAGCAGTTCTTC.

CDR3 sequence reads: CASSQGARNTEAFF. DNA of the CDR3: TGTGCCAGCAGTCAAGGGGCCCGAAACACTGAAGCTTTCTTT. V and J are TRBV2 and TRBJ1-1, with D tentatively TRBD1 (5 bases). This CDR3 has 14 amino acids. V lost 5 bases and J 2 bases, leaving 12 bases between the germline ends. Germline CDR1 SNHLY, CDR2 FYNNEI.

The rearrangement links TRBV28 to TRBJ1-4; D may be TRBD1 (6 bases). Germline CDR1 and CDR2: MDHEN and SYDVKM. The CDR3 contains 15 residues. With 5 bases removed from V and 8 bases from J, the gap between germline ends came to 18 bases. The CDR3 sequence: CASSDQGGGAEKLFF. The CDR3 coding sequence is TGTGCCAGCAGTGACCAAGGTGGGGGGGCGGAAAAACTGTTTTTT.

This sequence joins TRBV5-8 and TRBJ1-2; D is uncertain. The CDR3 length is 12 residues. Per the germline V gene, CDR1 is SGHTS and CDR2 is YDEGEE. V dropped 3 bases and J dropped 8 bases, with 11 bases sitting between them. CDR3 in DNA: TGTGCCAGCAGCTGGGCCCTCCTGGGCTACACCTTC. This translates into CASSWALLGYTF.

This chain links TRBV6-1 with TRBJ1-1; no reliable D call. Looked up from germline, CDR1 is MNHNS and CDR2 is SASEGT. V was pared by 0 bases and J by 0 bases, with 8 bases between. The CDR3 sequence is 15 residues long. The CDR3 bases are TGTGCCAGCAGTGAAGCCCGGCAGGTGAACACTGAAGCTTTCTTT. It codes for CASSEARQVNTEAFF.

This chain connects TRBV4-3 to TRBJ1-2, with TRBD1 matching over 7 bases. V lost 1 base, J lost 8 bases, and 4 bases stayed unmatched. This CDR3 has 13 residues. Germline loops: CDR1 LGHNA, CDR2 YSLEER. In nucleotides, the CDR3 is TGCGCCAGCAGCCAAGCAGGGGGTTTGGGCTACACCTTC. Its translation: CASSQAGGLGYTF.

Only a few counts were recorded for this clone. The CDR3 spells CASRQQETQYF. In DNA, the CDR3 is TGTGCCAGCAGACAGCAAGAGACCCAGTACTTC. This chain connects TRBV2 to TRBJ2-5; D gene unclear. V lost 6 bases and J lost 2, with 4 bases in between. Per germline, CDR1 SNHLY and CDR2 FYNNEI. The CDR3 is 11 residues long.

This rearrangement joins TRBV4-1 to TRBJ1-2; tentatively, D is TRBD1 (6 bases). Trimming took 1 base from V and 7 from J, leaving 13 bases between them. The CDR3 length is 14 residues. Germline CDR1 is MGHRA and CDR2 is YSYEKL. Here the CDR3 DNA reads TGCGCCAGCAGCCAAGCCCCCCAGGGGATTGGCTACACCTTC. This gives the protein CASSQAPQGIGYTF.

The chain couples TRBV21-1 to TRBJ1-5. TRBV21-1 is a documented pseudogene. The CDR3 runs to 12 residues. The CDR3 nucleotides read TGTGCCAGCAGTTATAGCAATCAGCCCCAGCATTTT. Translating it yields CASSYSNQPQHF.

This chain connects TRBV5-1 to TRBJ2-2; D perhaps matches TRBD2 (7 bases). Germline V gives CDR1 SGHRS, CDR2 YFSETQ. V lost 6 bases and J lost 4, with 16 bases in between. CDR3 size: 15 residues. CDR3 amino acids: CASTKGGRGTGELFF. The CDR3 bases are TGCGCCAGCACCAAGGGGGGGAGAGGCACCGGGGAGCTGTTTTTT. Looking up the rest from reference TRBV5-1 and TRBJ2-2 gives the full variable domain: KAGVTQTPRYLIKTRGQQVTLSCSPISGHRSVSWYQQTPGQGLQFLFEYFSETQRNKGNFPGRFSGRQFSNSRSEMNVSTLELGDSALYLCASTKGGRGTGELFFGEGSRLTVL.

CDR3 residues: CASSFLGQKLFF. Written as DNA, the CDR3 is TGTGCCAGCAGTTTTCTGGGGCAAAAACTGTTTTTT. The chain is built from TRBV28 and TRBJ1-4; possibly TRBD1 for D (5 bases). CDR1 and CDR2 from the germline V gene are MDHEN and SYDVKM. The V and J ends lost 3 bases and 9 bases respectively, with 8 bases between them. CDR3 length: 12 amino acids.

J is TRBJ1-1 and V is TRBV19; 10 positions match TRBD1. Losses at the gene ends were 7 bases for V and 3 bases for J; bases not matched to a gene: 5. The CDR3 has 14 amino acids. Germline CDR1 reads LNHDA; CDR2 reads SQIVND (reference sequence). CDR3 sequence reads: CASIPGQGYTEAFF. CDR3 nucleotide sequence: TGTGCCAGTATTCCGGGACAGGGGTACACTGAAGCTTTCTTT. The entire variable domain, with the rest obtained from reference TRBV19 and TRBJ1-1, is as follows: DGGITQSPKYLFRKEGQNVTLSCEQNLNHDAMYWYRQDPGQGLRLIYYSQIVNDFQKGDIAEGYSVSREKKESFPLTVTSAQKNPTAFYLCASIPGQGYTEAFFGQGTRLTVV.

V is TRBV11-3 and J is TRBJ2-1, with 7 bases that match TRBD2. This CDR3 is 15 amino acids long. The V gene end was trimmed by 5 bases and the J gene end by 1 base; junction bases not matched to a gene: 5. The germline V gene has CDR1 SGHNT and CDR2 YENEEA. CDR3 loop: CASSPRTSSYNEQFF. CDR3 DNA sequence: TGTGCCAGCAGCCCAAGGACTAGTTCCTACAATGAGCAGTTCTTC.

This clone was detected once. The chain links TRBV5-5 to TRBJ2-2; 12 nucleotides match TRBD1. There are 17 residues in the CDR3. Germline CDR1 and CDR2: SGHKS and YYEKEE (reference sequence). V was clipped by 0 bases and J by 5 bases; unmatched bases: 5. In nucleotides, the CDR3 is TGTGCCAGCAGCTTGGCCGGGACAGGGGGCGCAACCGGGGAGCTGTTTTTT. Protein sequence: CASSLAGTGGATGELFF.

The V call is TRBV21-1, the J call TRBJ1-1; whether TRBD1, the table's D call, matches the DNA was not checked. TRBV21-1 is termed a pseudogene. The length of the CDR3 is 14 residues. The DNA for the CDR3 is TGTGCCAGCAGCCCCCAAACAGCGAACACTGAAGCTTTCTTT. This gives the protein CASSPQTANTEAFF.

This sequence joins TRBV12-1 and TRBJ2-5; the table's D call TRBD2 went unverified against the DNA. TRBV12-1 is termed a pseudogene. This CDR3 comprises 14 residues. CDR3 sequence (DNA): TGTGCCAGCGAGACATCTCCGGGGCAAGAGACCCAGTACTTC. It is translated as CASETSPGQETQYF.

J is TRBJ2-2 and V is TRBV19; 8 bases fit TRBD1. V was pared by 7 bases and J by 0 bases, with 4 bases of the junction left unmatched. The germline CDR1 and CDR2 sequences are LNHDA and SQIVND (reference sequence). This CDR3 comprises 15 residues. CDR3 in DNA: TGTGCCAGTAAGACAGGGGCCTCGAACACCGGGGAGCTGTTTTTT. Its protein is CASKTGASNTGELFF.

The chain employs TRBV28 and TRBJ2-4; no reliable D call. Trimming took 6 bases from V and 0 from J, leaving 9 bases between them. The CDR3 has 14 amino acids. The germline gives CDR1 MDHEN, CDR2 SYDVKM. The CDR3 nucleotides are TGTGCCAGCAGCCCCCTTCTAGCCAAAAACATTCAGTACTTC. This gives the protein CASSPLLAKNIQYF.